The 30 T cell receptor beta chains reported below all come from one sample, sequenced in a study of T cell responses to AZD1222 COVID-19 vaccine. Using immunoSEQ multiplex PCR, the repertoire was profiled, and TCRdb retains in-frame clones only, with some absent. This sample has just under 95,000 clones; roughly 84% occur once, and the top ten carry 10% to 15%. The sample consisted of peripheral blood, taken on day 0 of AZD1222 vaccination. The source is an adult in good health.

The chain uses TRBV11-1 and TRBJ1-6; D is unresolved. V was trimmed by 1 base and J by 6 bases, leaving 13 bases between them. CDR3 length: 16 amino acids. Germline V CDR1 and CDR2: SGHAT, FQDESV (reference sequence). Here the CDR3 DNA reads TGTGCCAGCAGCTTAGGCCGATCAGGATCTAATTCACCCCTCCACTTT. Its protein is CASSLGRSGSNSPLHF.

This clone occurred once. Compared with germline, one end of the junction differs, possibly owing to a read error. The chain carries TRBV6-1 and TRBJ1-2; TRBD1 might be the D (5 bases). Germline loops: CDR1 MNHNS, CDR2 SASEGT. The CDR3 extends over 14 amino acids. The CDR3 DNA follows: TGTGTCAGCAGTGAATCCAGGGCGTTGGATGGCTACACCTTC. The encoded protein is CVSSESRALDGYTF.

The chain is built from TRBV5-6 and TRBJ2-1, with D perhaps TRBD1 (5 bases). Trimming pared 1 base from V and 5 bases from J, leaving 10 bases between. In germline, CDR1 is SGHDT, CDR2 YYEEEE. This CDR3 region has 14 residues. In DNA, the CDR3 is TGTGCCAGCAGCTTGTTAGGGGTCCACAATGAGCAGTTCTTC. It specifies CASSLLGVHNEQFF.

This CDR3 reads CASSEGGGWKTQYF. CDR3 nucleotide sequence: TGTGCCAGTAGTGAGGGCGGGGGGTGGAAGACCCAGTACTTC. V and J are TRBV19 and TRBJ2-5, with TRBD2 matching 8 bases. CDR1 LNHDA and CDR2 SQIVND come from the germline V gene (reference sequence). CDR3 length: 14 residues. The V and J ends lost 5 bases and 6 bases, in that order; junction bases with no gene match: 8.

A single count supports this clone. The chain uses TRBV5-1 and TRBJ2-7; D is ambiguous. Germline V gives CDR1 SGHRS, CDR2 YFSETQ. The CDR3 is 14 amino acids. Trimming removed 3 bases from V and 1 base from J, with 11 bases in between. This CDR3 reads CASSSGPSSYEQYF. The DNA for the CDR3 is TGCGCCAGCAGCTCCGGGCCATCATCCTACGAGCAGTACTTC.

V and J are TRBV9 and TRBJ1-2, with TRBD1 as a possible D gene (5 bases). There are 13 residues in the CDR3. Trimming took 0 bases from V and 8 from J, leaving 11 bases between them. CDR1 is SGDLS and CDR2 is YYNGEE in the germline V gene. The CDR3 DNA reads TGTGCCAGCAGCGTAGGGGACCTAAGGGGCTACACCTTC. Residues: CASSVGDLRGYTF.

In its sample, this clone was seen once. The chain employs TRBV6-5 and TRBJ2-3; the D gene is possibly TRBD2 (6 bases). Trimming took 6 bases from V and 1 from J, leaving 14 bases between them. CDR3 length equals 15 residues. Germline V CDR1 and CDR2: MNHEY, SVGAGI. The CDR3 DNA is TGTGCCAGCAGAATTAGCGGATCGCGCACAGATACGCAGTATTTT. This encodes CASRISGSRTDTQYF.

The chain recombines TRBV19 with TRBJ1-1; D may be TRBD1 (5 bases). The germline gives CDR1 LNHDA, CDR2 SQIVND (reference sequence). Trimming pared 3 bases from V and 4 bases from J, leaving 9 bases between. This CDR3 has 13 residues. CDR3 residues: CASSMKGPTEAFF. Here the CDR3 DNA reads TGTGCCAGTAGTATGAAGGGACCCACTGAAGCTTTCTTT.

CDR3 DNA: TGTGCCAGCAGCCAGACAGCTAACACTGAAGCTTTCTTT. Protein product: CASSQTANTEAFF. The chain links TRBV3-1 (or the pseudogene TRBV3-2) to TRBJ1-1; the D gene is possibly TRBD1 (5 bases). Germline CDR1 reads LGHDT; CDR2 reads YNNKEL (reference sequence). V gave up 3 bases and J gave up 2 bases, with 7 bases separating them. This CDR3 has 13 residues.

CDR3 in DNA: TGTGCCAGCAGCCCTAGGGGTGCGTTAGCGGGGGGGACTAGCACAGATACGCAGTATTTT. Translating it yields CASSPRGALAGGTSTDTQYF. The chain is built from TRBV7-6 and TRBJ2-3; 11 bases match TRBD2. The V gene's germline CDR1 is SGHVS and CDR2 FNYEAQ. CDR3 length: 20 amino acids. The V and J ends lost 5 bases and 0 bases, in that order; junction bases with no gene match: 16.

This clone was detected only once. This chain links TRBV7-2 with TRBJ2-7; D uncertain. Between the trimmed V and J ends, which lost 6 bases and 2 bases, there was a span of 14 bases. The length of the CDR3 is 14 residues. CDR1 is SGHTA, CDR2 FQGNSA, per germline. The DNA of the CDR3 is TGTGCCAGCAGGCCCGGGCCTGCCCCCTACGAGCAGTACTTC. This translates into CASRPGPAPYEQYF.

The chain joins TRBV7-9 to TRBJ2-7, with D tentatively TRBD1 (6 bases). The CDR3 is made up of 14 amino acids. Per germline, CDR1 SEHNR and CDR2 FQNEAQ (reference sequence). V lost 1 base to trimming and J lost 9 bases, with 16 bases between them. CDR3 amino acids: CASSLGTGSGAQYF. For the CDR3, the DNA is TGTGCCAGCAGCTTAGGCACAGGGAGTGGGGCGCAGTACTTC.

The V and J genes are TRBV7-2 and TRBJ1-2; weak D call: TRBD1 (6 bases). Trimming left V 2 bases short and J 2 bases short, with 12 bases between. From germline, CDR1 is SGHTA and CDR2 FQGNSA. CDR3 size: 15 residues. CDR3: CASSLNPGANYGYTF. The CDR3 coding sequence is TGTGCCAGCAGCTTAAACCCGGGGGCGAACTATGGCTACACCTTC.

The chain employs TRBV10-3 and TRBJ1-3, with a possible D match to TRBD1 (5 bases). In germline, CDR1 is ENHRY, CDR2 SYGVKD. This CDR3 contains 17 residues. Deletions cut 5 bases from V and 1 base from J, with 18 bases between. In DNA, the CDR3 is TGTGCCATCAGTCCACAACCCCCAGGGTGGTCTGGAAACACCATATATTTT. Translation: CAISPQPPGWSGNTIYF.

This chain connects TRBV5-1 to TRBJ1-4; D call uncertain. The ends were cut back, 0 bases at V and 5 bases at J, with 8 bases in the middle. Germline V gives CDR1 SGHRS, CDR2 YFSETQ. CDR3 size: 14 residues. CDR3 in DNA: TGCGCCAGCAGCTTGGGAAACGTGAATGAAAAACTGTTTTTT. Translation: CASSLGNVNEKLFF. Full variable domain (outside the CDR3, taken from reference TRBV5-1 and TRBJ1-4): KAGVTQTPRYLIKTRGQQVTLSCSPISGHRSVSWYQQTPGQGLQFLFEYFSETQRNKGNFPGRFSGRQFSNSRSEMNVSTLELGDSALYLCASSLGNVNEKLFFGSGTQLSVL.

V usage is TRBV16 and J usage is TRBJ1-4, with D uncertain. This CDR3 region has 15 residues. Germline V gene lookup returns CDR1 KGHSY and CDR2 FQNENV. Trimming removed 2 bases at V and 0 bases at J, with 7 bases between. The CDR3 loop is CASSQRAATNEKLFF. The DNA of the CDR3 is TGTGCCAGCAGCCAAAGGGCCGCAACTAATGAAAAACTGTTTTTT.

The J gene is TRBJ1-3, the V gene TRBV3-1 (or the pseudogene TRBV3-2); TRBD1 is a possible D gene (6 bases). V was cut by 4 bases and J by 2 bases, with 12 bases left in between. The CDR3 spans 15 residues. CDR1 and CDR2 (germline): LGHDT, YNNKEL (reference sequence). Written as DNA, the CDR3 is TGTGCCAGCAGCCTCCACAGGGCTACTGGAAACACCATATATTTT. It is translated as CASSLHRATGNTIYF.

This rearrangement joins TRBV28 to TRBJ2-7; perhaps TRBD1 as D (6 bases). CDR1 is MDHEN and CDR2 is SYDVKM in the germline V gene. The CDR3 is made up of 16 amino acids. V gave up 6 bases and J gave up 2 bases, with 20 bases separating them. The CDR3 bases are TGTGCCAGCAGACGGCCGGGGCAGGGGCGACCCTACGAGCAGTACTTC. Amino acid sequence: CASRRPGQGRPYEQYF. The full variable domain, with the rest looked up from reference TRBV28 and TRBJ2-7, is DVKVTQSSRYLVKRTGEKVFLECVQDMDHENMFWYRQDPGLGLRLIYFSYDVKMKEKGDIPEGYSVSREKKERFSLILESASTNQTSMYLCASRRPGQGRPYEQYFGPGTRLTVT.

The V and J genes are TRBV4-3 and TRBJ2-7; 9 bases are a match to TRBD2. The CDR3 runs 17 residues. J was trimmed by 1 base and V by 0 bases; bases with no gene match: 7. Germline V gives CDR1 LGHNA, CDR2 YSLEER. The CDR3 spells CASSQDELAGESYEQYF. CDR3 DNA sequence: TGCGCCAGCAGCCAAGATGAACTAGCGGGCGAATCCTACGAGCAGTACTTC.

The chain uses TRBV18 and TRBJ2-7, with TRBD2 matching 11 bases. The germline V gene has CDR1 KGHSH and CDR2 LQKENI. V lost 5 bases and J lost 3; bases outside the gene matches: 0. The CDR3 contains 13 residues. The CDR3 protein is CASSGTSGYEQYF. As DNA, the CDR3 is TGTGCCAGCTCAGGGACTAGCGGCTACGAGCAGTACTTC.

The CDR3 coding sequence is TGTGCCAGCAGCATAGGGGCCCACAAAGAGACCCAGTACTTC. Its translation: CASSIGAHKETQYF. This chain uses TRBV7-8 with TRBJ2-5; weak D call: TRBD1 (5 bases). The germline gives CDR1 SGHVS, CDR2 FQNEAQ. The V end was cut by 5 bases, the J end by 3 bases, with 13 bases between. The CDR3 runs 14 residues.

This sequence joins TRBV18 and TRBJ1-1; D is possibly TRBD1 (5 bases). Trimming took off 1 base at V and 0 bases at J, with 9 bases between the two ends. The length of the CDR3 is 15 residues. The germline V gene encodes CDR1 KGHSH and CDR2 LQKENI. Written as DNA, the CDR3 is TGTGCCAGCTCACCACAGGGACTGTTGAACACTGAAGCTTTCTTT. This translates into CASSPQGLLNTEAFF.

In nucleotides, the CDR3 is TGTGCCAGCGGACAGGGAAGGAGCTCCTACGAGCAGTACTTC. This codes for CASGQGRSSYEQYF. This chain connects TRBV2 to TRBJ2-7; the match to TRBD1 covers 8 bases. Per germline, CDR1 SNHLY and CDR2 FYNNEI. CDR3 length equals 14 residues. V trimming: 8 bases; J trimming: 0 bases; junction bases outside the gene matches: 6.

The genes are TRBV19 and TRBJ2-7; the D gene is possibly TRBD1 (6 bases). Germline loops: CDR1 LNHDA, CDR2 SQIVND (reference sequence). Trimming removed 7 bases at V and 7 bases at J, with 14 bases between. The CDR3 has 12 residues. Written as DNA, the CDR3 is TGTGCCAGTAACACAGGGACGGGGGAGCAGTACTTC. Translated, it gives CASNTGTGEQYF.

The rearrangement links TRBV29-1 to TRBJ1-1; 9 bases line up with TRBD1. After removal of 4 bases from V and 5 bases from J, the junction contained 2 bases not matched to a gene. The CDR3 has 12 amino acids. The germline V gene has CDR1 SQVTM and CDR2 ANQGSEA. DNA of the CDR3: TGCAGCGTTGGACAGGGGGGAACTGAAGCTTTCTTT. It yields the protein CSVGQGGTEAFF.

This clone was counted only a few times. The chain recombines TRBV5-8 with TRBJ2-2; D remains ambiguous. The CDR3 is 15 residues long. Germline V lookup: CDR1 SGHTS, CDR2 YDEGEE. V was trimmed by 0 bases and J by 4 bases, leaving 10 bases between them. The CDR3 protein is CASSLVQMSTGELFF. In DNA, the CDR3 is TGTGCCAGCAGCTTGGTCCAGATGAGCACCGGGGAGCTGTTTTTT.

The chain uses TRBV9 and TRBJ2-1; 16 nucleotides line up with TRBD2. Germline CDR1 reads SGDLS; CDR2 reads YYNGEE. The CDR3 consists of 18 residues. V shed 0 bases, J shed 8 bases, and the junction held 8 bases outside the gene matches. CDR3 amino acids: CASSVAKGLAGGLHEQFF. The CDR3 coding sequence is TGTGCCAGCAGCGTAGCTAAGGGACTAGCGGGGGGGCTGCATGAGCAGTTCTTC.

V gene TRBV7-3 combines with J gene TRBJ2-7; 7 nucleotides match TRBD1. The trim removed 5 bases at V and 6 bases at J, leaving 7 bases unmatched. Germline-derived CDR1 and CDR2 are SGHTA and FQGTGA. The CDR3 consists of 13 residues. CDR3 DNA sequence: TGTGCCAGCAGCCCGGGGACAGCAGGCGAGCAGTACTTC. As protein: CASSPGTAGEQYF.

This chain links TRBV6-1 with TRBJ2-1, with D perhaps matching TRBD1 (6 bases). The CDR3 has 17 residues. Trimming shortened V by 2 bases and J by 4 bases, and 18 bases separated the two germline ends. Per germline, CDR1 MNHNS and CDR2 SASEGT. CDR3 bases: TGTGCCAGCAGTGAAAACCAATTCGGGACACCATACAATGAGCAGTTCTTC. Amino acid sequence: CASSENQFGTPYNEQFF.

The V and J genes are TRBV6-5 and TRBJ2-7, with a possible D match to TRBD1 (6 bases). This CDR3 contains 13 residues. Germline-derived CDR1 and CDR2 are MNHEY and SVGAGI. Trimming stripped 5 bases from V and 3 bases from J, with 11 bases between. As DNA, the CDR3 is TGTGCCAGCAGTCGAAGACAGGTCTACGAGCAGTACTTC. Translated, it gives CASSRRQVYEQYF.